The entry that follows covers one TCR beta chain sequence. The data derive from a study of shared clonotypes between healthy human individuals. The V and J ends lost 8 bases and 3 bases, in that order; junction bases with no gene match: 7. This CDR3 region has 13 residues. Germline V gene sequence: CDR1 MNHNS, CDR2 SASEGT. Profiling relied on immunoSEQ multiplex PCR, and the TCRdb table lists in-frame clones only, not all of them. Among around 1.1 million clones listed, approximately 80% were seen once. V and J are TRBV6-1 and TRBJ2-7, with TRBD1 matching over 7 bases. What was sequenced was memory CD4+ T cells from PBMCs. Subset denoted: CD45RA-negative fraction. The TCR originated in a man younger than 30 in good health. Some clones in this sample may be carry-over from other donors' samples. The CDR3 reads CASGWGQHYEQYF. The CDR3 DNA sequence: TGTGCCAGCGGGTGGGGACAGCACTACGAGCAGTACTTC.